This TCR beta chain derives from a study of shared clonotypes between healthy human individuals. Replicate PCRs run on sorted subsets employed 200 ng DNA, roughly 30,000 T cell genomes. The data were produced by immunoSEQ multiplex PCR, yet TCRdb's version contains in-frame clones alone and is incomplete. This sample has approximately 2.5 million clones; under 95% occur once, and the top ten carry around 0.4%. The CDR3 sequence is 14 residues long. J gave up 11 bases and V 3 bases, and 12 bases lay outside the gene matches. Looked up from germline, CDR1 is SGHTA and CDR2 is FQGNSA. Into CD45RA+ naive and CD45RA-negative memory subsets, the CD4+ cells were split.

This TCR was sampled from a man younger than 35 in good health. Some clones in this sample may be carry-over from other donors' samples. Sequences were obtained from naive CD4+ T cells from PBMCs. Sample subset: CD45RA+ positively selected. The J gene is TRBJ2-5, the V gene TRBV7-2, with 7 bases identical to TRBD2. The CDR3: CASSFGAGREEQYF. CDR3 sequence (DNA): TGTGCCAGCAGCTTTGGCGCAGGGAGGGAGGAGCAGTACTTC.